This T cell receptor (beta chain) was captured by sequencing in a study of cytomegalovirus exposure and HLA in healthy donors. This PCR relied on a set of 60 Vbeta primers and 13 Jbeta primers. The protocol was immunoSEQ multiplex PCR, while the TCRdb copy is restricted to in-frame clones and leaves out a portion. The sample has about 110,000 clones; around 80% are singletons. Notes on the study in general: Certain sequence variants were highly shared and formed a cluster, and this cluster was likely a sequencing artifact.

The V gene's germline CDR1 is MNHNS and CDR2 SASEGT. The CDR3 runs 12 residues. Trimming pared 2 bases from V and 4 bases from J, leaving 5 bases between. Regarding this clone: Its antigen is currently unknown.

The rearrangement links TRBV6-1 to TRBJ1-2; no firm D call. Sequenced material: PBMCs. This TCR was sampled from a man under 40 in good health and CMV-seropositive. This CDR3 is CASSEQFYGYTF. In DNA form, the CDR3 reads TGTGCCAGCAGTGAACAGTTCTATGGCTACACCTTC.